These T cell receptor beta chains were read from a single sample in a study of blood T cells in healthy people across ages. TCRdb recomputed calls from the 5' RACE reads with MiXCR, one row per CDR3 protein. The sample contains around 800,000 distinct CDR3 sequences, about half of which appear only once. Sequencing input: blood. These receptors originate from a man older than 75 in good health. Both conserved end residues are part of each CDR3. A D gene is named only where the DNA matches it firmly. For some rows the clone size is stated as once, few or many, or as a class when expanded; others skip it.

abundance	d_gene	j_gene	v_gene	CDR3aa	CDR3nt
NA	NA	TRBJ2-1	TRBV11-1	CASSRPPTAGDNEQFF	TGTGCCAGCAGCCGACCCCCCACTGCAGGGGACAATGAGCAGTTCTTC
NA	NA	TRBJ1-4	TRBV11-3	CTSSQEATNEKLFF	TGTACCAGCAGTCAGGAGGCAACTAATGAAAAACTGTTTTTT
NA	NA	TRBJ2-1	TRBV4-2	CASSQAPGLARGNNEQFF	TGTGCCAGCAGCCAAGCCCCCGGGCTAGCGAGAGGAAACAATGAGCAGTTCTTC
NA	NA	TRBJ2-6	TRBV6-2/TRBV6-3	CASSRDRSGANVLTF	TGTGCCAGCAGTCGGGACCGCTCTGGGGCCAACGTCCTGACTTTC
few	TRBD1	TRBJ1-4	TRBV10-3	CATLPSGGSGEKLFF	TGTGCCACGCTCCCGTCAGGGGGCTCTGGCGAAAAACTGTTTTTT
few	TRBD1	TRBJ2-1	TRBV24-1	CATSDFSGGAEQFF	TGTGCCACCAGTGATTTTTCAGGGGGCGCCGAGCAGTTCTTC
few	NA	TRBJ2-1	TRBV10-3	CAISDGGGSYNEQFF	TGTGCCATCAGTGATGGTGGGGGCTCCTACAATGAGCAGTTCTTC
few	NA	TRBJ1-2	TRBV7-3	CASSLNPESSDGYTF	TGTGCCAGCAGCTTAAACCCGGAATCCTCCGATGGCTACACCTTC
NA	TRBD2	TRBJ2-7	TRBV27	CASSLEGWTSGRTPYEQYF	TGTGCCAGCAGTTTAGAGGGGTGGACTAGCGGGAGGACGCCCTACGAGCAGTACTTC
NA	TRBD1	TRBJ1-4	TRBV11-2	CASSSSGGINEKLFF	TGTGCCAGCAGCTCATCAGGGGGAATTAATGAAAAACTGTTTTTT
NA	NA	TRBJ2-6	TRBV7-3	CASSFVGGYSGANVLTF	TGTGCCAGCAGCTTTGTAGGAGGATACTCTGGGGCCAACGTCCTGACTTTC
few	TRBD2	TRBJ2-3	TRBV24-1	CATSDRTSGQAGTQYF	TGTGCCACCAGTGACCGGACTAGCGGGCAAGCGGGTACGCAGTATTTT
NA	TRBD2	TRBJ2-2	TRBV6-5	CASSGSGSGTGELFF	TGTGCCAGCAGTGGTAGCGGGAGCGGTACCGGGGAGCTGTTTTTT
NA	TRBD1	TRBJ2-3	TRBV7-3	CASSLSPPGTGSDTQYF	TGTGCCAGCAGCTTATCCCCCCCCGGGACAGGGTCAGATACGCAGTATTTT
NA	NA	TRBJ2-7	TRBV6-2/TRBV6-3	CANSYSLYEKGSEQYF	TGTGCCAACAGTTACTCGCTCTACGAGAAGGGGAGCGAGCAGTACTTC
few	TRBD2	TRBJ2-5	TRBV7-2	CASSLELAGAAYF	TGTGCCAGCAGCTTAGAGCTCGCGGGAGCCGCGTACTTC
once	NA	TRBJ1-5	TRBV10-3	CAISADRNQPQHF	TGTGCCATCAGTGCTGACCGCAATCAGCCCCAGCATTTT
NA	TRBD1	TRBJ2-7	TRBV27	CASSFSGTGFFYEQYF	TGTGCCAGCAGTTTTTCCGGGACAGGGTTCTTCTACGAGCAGTACTTC
NA	NA	TRBJ2-7	TRBV27	CASSSRTQPYEQYF	TGTGCCAGCAGTTCGAGGACACAACCCTACGAGCAGTACTTC
NA	NA	TRBJ1-4	TRBV29-1	CSVRGLDTTNEKLFF	TGCAGCGTTCGGGGACTGGATACCACTAATGAAAAACTGTTTTTT
NA	NA	TRBJ2-5	TRBV7-9	CASSSSREGKLETQYF	TGTGCCAGCAGCTCTTCCCGAGAGGGGAAGCTTGAGACCCAGTACTTC
NA	TRBD1	TRBJ2-1	TRBV28	CASTTGVKNEQFF	TGTGCCAGCACTACAGGGGTAAAAAATGAGCAGTTCTTC
NA	NA	TRBJ2-7	TRBV12-3/TRBV12-4	CASSRQGGASYEQYF	TGTGCCAGCAGCCGACAGGGAGGTGCCTCCTACGAGCAGTACTTC
NA	NA	TRBJ2-1	TRBV4-2	CASSPLGAQQNEQFF	TGTGCCAGCAGTCCCCTAGGGGCTCAACAGAATGAGCAGTTCTTC
few	TRBD1	TRBJ1-5	TRBV2	CASSQGASNQPQHF	TGTGCCAGCAGCCAGGGGGCTAGCAATCAGCCCCAGCATTTT
NA	NA	TRBJ1-1	TRBV6-5	CASSYSYGSEAFF	TGTGCCAGCAGTTACTCGTACGGGTCTGAAGCTTTCTTT
NA	NA	TRBJ2-5	TRBV12-3/TRBV12-4	CASRDPWDQETQYF	TGTGCCAGCAGAGATCCGTGGGATCAAGAGACCCAGTACTTC